This TCR beta chain is from a study of technical replicates of blood from a handful of donors. Clones were read by immunoSEQ multiplex PCR, and TCRdb kept only the in-frame ones, dropping some. Of about 84,000 clones listed, 95% to 98% were seen once; the top ten hold over 0.15%. This clone has a handful of counts. V shed 5 bases and J shed 1 base, with 8 bases lying between them. From germline, CDR1 is MNHEY and CDR2 SMNVEV (reference sequence). The CDR3 spans 13 residues. The chain carries TRBV27 and TRBJ1-1, with unresolved D. This sequence originates from a human donor in good health. Sequencing was performed on T cells isolated from PBMCs. The chain's CDR3 is CASSPRGNTEAFF. The CDR3 DNA reads TGTGCCAGCAGTCCCAGAGGGAACACTGAAGCTTTCTTT.